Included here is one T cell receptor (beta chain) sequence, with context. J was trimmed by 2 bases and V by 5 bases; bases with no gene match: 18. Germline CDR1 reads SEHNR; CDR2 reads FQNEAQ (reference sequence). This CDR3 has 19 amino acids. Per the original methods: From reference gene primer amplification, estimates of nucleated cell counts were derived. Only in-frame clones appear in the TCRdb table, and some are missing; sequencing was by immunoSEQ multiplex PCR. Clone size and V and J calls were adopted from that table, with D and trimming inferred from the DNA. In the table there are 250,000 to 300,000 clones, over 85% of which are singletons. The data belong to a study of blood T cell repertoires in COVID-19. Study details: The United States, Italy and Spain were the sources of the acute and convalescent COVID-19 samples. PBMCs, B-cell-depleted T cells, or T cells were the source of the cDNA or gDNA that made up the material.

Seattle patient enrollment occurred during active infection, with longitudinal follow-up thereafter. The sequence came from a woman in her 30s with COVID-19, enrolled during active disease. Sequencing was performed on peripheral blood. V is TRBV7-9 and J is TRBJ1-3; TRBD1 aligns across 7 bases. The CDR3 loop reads CASSKTLRTGYDTGNTIYF. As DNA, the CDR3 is TGTGCCAGCAGCAAAACTCTCCGGACAGGCTACGATACTGGAAACACCATATATTTT.